The 30 T cell receptor beta chains below come from one sample, sequenced in a study of T cells expressing NK-cell markers (dated by TCRdb to 2018 to 2021). Libraries were made using 5' RACE. Sequencer: Illumina HiSeq 2000. The reads, reprocessed by TCRdb, yield one row per CDR3 protein sequence and no DNA. This sample's table carries about 150,000 distinct CDR3 sequences. The ten largest clones add up to more than 35% of the sample. The material sequenced was blood T cells: a sorted CD56 or NKG2C T cell subset, CD4+ or CD8+ T cells, or bulk PBMC T cells (not recorded which). The origin of the receptors is a woman aged 45-59 years in good health. Donor details come from another sample of the same person, matched by shared clones.

The chain uses TRBV29-1 and TRBJ2-4; TCRdb selects TRBD1, and the lack of DNA leaves this call unchecked. The CDR3 totals 13 residues. The V gene's germline CDR1 is SQVTM and CDR2 ANQGSEA. CDR3 region: CSVRDLAKNIQYF.

The J gene is TRBJ2-1, the V gene TRBV27. The CDR3 covers 16 residues. Germline loops: CDR1 MNHEY, CDR2 SMNVEV (reference sequence). CDR3 region: CASSFKATRGYNEQFF.

The chain joins TRBV5-1 to TRBJ2-5; the TRBD2 assignment by TCRdb is unverifiable without DNA. Germline CDR1 is SGHRS and CDR2 is YFSETQ. The CDR3 spans 15 residues. CDR3 loop: CASSLTSGSGATQYF.

The chain joins TRBV20-1 to TRBJ2-1; lacking DNA, the TRBD2 call made by TCRdb goes unchecked. CDR1 and CDR2 from the germline V gene are DFQATT and SNEGSKA (reference sequence). The CDR3 length is 15 residues. The CDR3 loop reads CSARDRDSPYNEQFF.

The chain combines TRBV27 with TRBJ2-1; no DNA is available, so the TRBD2 call from TCRdb remains unchecked. Germline CDR1 reads MNHEY; CDR2 reads SMNVEV (reference sequence). The length of the CDR3 is 15 residues. CDR3 sequence: CASLNPTSPRYEQFF.

This chain uses TRBV7-2 with TRBJ2-2; TCRdb indicates TRBD2, and absent DNA this call remains unverified. This CDR3 has 21 amino acids. The V gene's germline CDR1 is SGHTA and CDR2 FQGNSA. This CDR3 reads CASSFTPGGLAGWSATGELFF. Combining the CDR3 with reference TRBV7-2 and TRBJ2-2 gives the whole variable domain GAGVSQSPSNKVTEKGKDVELRCDPISGHTALYWYRQSLGQGLEFLIYFQGNSAPDKSGLPSDRFSAERTGGSVSTLTIQRTQQEDSAVYLCASSFTPGGLAGWSATGELFFGEGSRLTVL.

V gene TRBV25-1 combines with J gene TRBJ2-2; TCRdb's assignment of TRBD2 cannot be checked, as there is no DNA. The CDR3 sequence is 15 residues long. The V gene's germline CDR1 is MGHDK and CDR2 SYGVNS. Here the CDR3 reads CASGAGTSNTGELFF.

J is TRBJ2-1 and V is TRBV25-1; TCRdb's assignment of TRBD1 cannot be checked, as there is no DNA. Germline-derived CDR1 and CDR2 are MGHDK and SYGVNS. This CDR3 is 15 amino acids long. The CDR3 spells CASSAGANPYNEQFF. Complete variable domain (other parts from reference TRBV25-1 and TRBJ2-1): EADIYQTPRYLVIGTGKKITLECSQTMGHDKMYWYQQDPGMELHLIHYSYGVNSTEKGDLSSESTVSRIRTEHFPLTLESARPSHTSQYLCASSAGANPYNEQFFGPGTRLTVL.

The chain combines TRBV20-1 with TRBJ1-2; absent DNA, TCRdb's TRBD1 call cannot be checked. CDR1 is DFQATT, CDR2 SNEGSKA, per germline (reference sequence). This CDR3 region has 13 residues. The chain's CDR3 is CSARDRIQGGYTF.

The chain combines TRBV10-3 with TRBJ2-3; the D gene TCRdb calls, TRBD2, cannot be checked with no DNA. CDR3 length: 15 residues. Germline CDR1 and CDR2: ENHRY and SYGVKD. The CDR3 protein is CAIRDSGTSTDTQYF.

The rearrangement joins TRBV6-1 to TRBJ1-1; absent DNA, TCRdb's TRBD1 call cannot be checked. Germline loops: CDR1 MNHNS, CDR2 SASEGT. The CDR3 extends over 17 amino acids. This CDR3 is CASSEFPGGQGNTEAFF.

The rearrangement joins TRBV20-1 to TRBJ2-1; TCRdb's D call, TRBD2, is unchecked because there is no DNA. Germline values: CDR1 DFQATT, CDR2 SNEGSKA (reference sequence). CDR3 length equals 15 residues. This CDR3 reads CSARQRERVIDEQFF.

This chain uses TRBV7-9 with TRBJ2-5. This CDR3 has 12 residues. Germline CDR1 reads SEHNR; CDR2 reads FQNEAQ (reference sequence). This chain's CDR3 is CASRGDRETQYF.

The rearrangement links TRBV7-9 to TRBJ2-5; lacking DNA, the TRBD1 call made by TCRdb goes unchecked. In germline, CDR1 is SEHNR, CDR2 FQNEAQ (reference sequence). There are 15 residues in the CDR3. The CDR3 sequence is CASSRRTGAVETQYF.

The chain employs TRBV27 and TRBJ2-1; TCRdb's D call of TRBD1 is untestable without DNA. The CDR3 has 13 residues. Per the germline V gene, CDR1 is MNHEY and CDR2 is SMNVEV (reference sequence). The CDR3 protein is CASRTGATNEQFF.

The V call is TRBV12-3 or TRBV12-4, the J call TRBJ2-3; the TCRdb D gene call, TRBD2, has no DNA to confirm it. The CDR3 loop spans 16 amino acids. The CDR3 sequence is CASSHRRGGRPDTQYF.

V usage is TRBV11-2 and J usage is TRBJ2-7. This CDR3 contains 17 residues. Germline lookup yields CDR1 SGHAT and CDR2 FQNNGV. The CDR3: CASSLDPLASASYEQYF.

The chain combines TRBV27 with TRBJ2-1. The CDR3 loop spans 12 amino acids. CDR1 MNHEY and CDR2 SMNVEV come from the germline V gene (reference sequence). The CDR3 here is CASSALLNEQFF.

V and J are TRBV6-5 and TRBJ1-1; TCRdb selects TRBD1, and the lack of DNA leaves this call unchecked. CDR3 length: 17 residues. Germline V lookup: CDR1 MNHEY, CDR2 SVGAGI. CDR3 amino acids: CASSYSKTGGLNTEAFF.

The chain joins TRBV25-1 to TRBJ1-4; the TCRdb D gene call, TRBD1, has no DNA to confirm it. The CDR3 extends over 17 amino acids. Per the germline V gene, CDR1 is MGHDK and CDR2 is SYGVNS. The CDR3 region is CASSESARAKTNEKLFF.

This chain's CDR3 is CASSLGLAGYNEQFF. V usage is TRBV27 and J usage is TRBJ2-1; TCRdb's assignment of TRBD2 cannot be checked, as there is no DNA. The CDR3 is made up of 15 amino acids. Per germline, CDR1 MNHEY and CDR2 SMNVEV (reference sequence).

V usage is TRBV7-9 and J usage is TRBJ2-6; TCRdb calls TRBD2, which cannot be checked without DNA. Germline V CDR1 and CDR2: SEHNR, FQNEAQ (reference sequence). The CDR3 is made up of 19 amino acids. CDR3 protein: CASSFSPWDGYSGANVLTF.

The rearrangement joins TRBV7-9 to TRBJ2-1; absent DNA, TCRdb's TRBD2 call cannot be checked. Germline V lookup: CDR1 SEHNR, CDR2 FQNEAQ (reference sequence). The CDR3 consists of 15 residues. This CDR3 reads CASSLLTSRNNEQFF.

The gene calls are TRBV5-1 and TRBJ2-2; checking the TCRdb D call of TRBD2 is not possible without DNA. Germline V lookup: CDR1 SGHRS, CDR2 YFSETQ. CDR3 length: 14 residues. CDR3 protein: CASSRDYGTGELFF.

V usage is TRBV12-3 or TRBV12-4 and J usage is TRBJ2-1; TCRdb gives TRBD2 as the D gene, but with no DNA this cannot be confirmed. The CDR3 runs to 16 residues. This CDR3 reads CASSSRLAGGYNEQFF.

This chain connects TRBV12-3 or TRBV12-4 to TRBJ1-4. The CDR3 sequence is 14 residues long. CDR3 amino acids: CASSLAGLDEKLFF.

J is TRBJ2-2 and V is TRBV3-1; with no DNA, the TCRdb D assignment of TRBD2 cannot be verified. CDR1 is LGHDT and CDR2 is YNNKEL in the germline V gene (reference sequence). There are 18 residues in the CDR3. The CDR3 spells CASSPPLEGQANTGELFF.

The chain combines TRBV7-2 with TRBJ2-2; TCRdb calls TRBD2, which cannot be checked without DNA. Germline lookup yields CDR1 SGHTA and CDR2 FQGNSA. The CDR3 consists of 15 residues. The CDR3 region is CASARDSTNTGELFF.

The chain joins TRBV12-3 or TRBV12-4 to TRBJ1-1; the TCRdb call, TRBD1, lacks DNA for checking. CDR3 length: 16 amino acids. Here the CDR3 reads CASSWRTGQMNTEAFF.

V is TRBV5-1 and J is TRBJ2-5. CDR1 is SGHRS, CDR2 YFSETQ, per germline. The CDR3 totals 13 residues. CDR3 residues: CASSSDNQETQYF.